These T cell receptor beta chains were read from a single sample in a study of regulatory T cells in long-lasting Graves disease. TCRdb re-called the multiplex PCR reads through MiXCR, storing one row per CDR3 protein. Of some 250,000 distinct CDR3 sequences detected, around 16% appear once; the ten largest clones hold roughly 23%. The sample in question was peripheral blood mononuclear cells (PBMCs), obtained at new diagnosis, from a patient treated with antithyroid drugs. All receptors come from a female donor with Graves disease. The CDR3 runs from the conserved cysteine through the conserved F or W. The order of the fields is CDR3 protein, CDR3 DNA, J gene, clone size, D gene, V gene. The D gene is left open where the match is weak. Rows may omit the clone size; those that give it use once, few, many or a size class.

CASSDRGPAKNIQYF TGTGCCAGCAGCGACAGGGGGCCAGCCAAAAACATTCAGTACTTC TRBJ2-4 many TRBD1 TRBV2
CSANRGAGAETQYF TGCAGTGCCAATCGGGGAGCGGGAGCGGAGACCCAGTACTTC TRBJ2-5 many TRBD2 TRBV20-1
CATAQDSSYEQYF TGTGCCACCGCTCAGGACAGCTCCTACGAGCAGTACTTC TRBJ2-7 many - TRBV2
CATYTGTFSYNEQFF TGTGCCACCTATACCGGGACTTTCTCCTACAATGAGCAGTTCTTC TRBJ2-1 few - TRBV28
CAIADRATLETQYF TGTGCCATCGCGGACAGGGCCACTCTGGAGACCCAGTACTTC TRBJ2-5 many TRBD1 TRBV10-3
CASSRDSQETQYF TGTGCCAGCAGTCGGGACAGCCAAGAGACCCAGTACTTC TRBJ2-5 many TRBD1 TRBV2
CASSELGKTEAFF TGTGCCAGCAGTGAATTGGGGAAGACTGAAGCTTTCTTT TRBJ1-1 many - TRBV25-1
CASSAGTGEKYEQYF TGTGCCAGCAGCGCCGGGACAGGGGAAAAATACGAGCAGTACTTC TRBJ2-7 - TRBD1 TRBV6-1
CASRKTSGRAHEQFF TGTGCCAGCAGGAAGACTAGCGGGAGGGCCCATGAGCAGTTCTTC TRBJ2-1 many TRBD2 TRBV12-3/TRBV12-4
CASSLPTRTRGIKNTEAFF TGTGCCAGCAGCTTACCGACACGAACGAGGGGAATAAAGAACACTGAAGCTTTCTTT TRBJ1-1 many - TRBV6-1
CASSYTRQGPYEQYF TGTGCCAGCAGTTACACCCGACAGGGGCCCTACGAGCAGTACTTC TRBJ2-7 - TRBD1 TRBV6-5
CASSLGTSGSSAYNEQFF TGTGCCAGCAGTTTAGGGACTAGCGGGAGTAGTGCCTACAATGAGCAGTTCTTC TRBJ2-1 many TRBD2 TRBV12-3/TRBV12-4
CASRGDRGRYEQYF TGTGCCAGCAGGGGGGACAGGGGGCGATACGAGCAGTACTTC TRBJ2-7 many TRBD1 TRBV2
CASTERVNTEAFF TGTGCCAGTACCGAAAGGGTGAACACTGAAGCTTTCTTT TRBJ1-1 many - TRBV12-3/TRBV12-4
CASSMPQGTDTQYF TGTGCCAGTAGTATGCCACAAGGAACAGATACGCAGTATTTT TRBJ2-3 many - TRBV19
CASATGGPREQFF TGTGCCAGCGCGACGGGAGGGCCTAGGGAGCAGTTCTTC TRBJ2-1 many TRBD2 TRBV27
CASSYIITSGPYNEQFF TGTGCCAGCAGTTATATAATAACCAGCGGGCCCTACAATGAGCAGTTCTTC TRBJ2-1 many - TRBV6-2/TRBV6-3
CASSPTGARDTEAFF TGTGCCAGCAGTCCGACAGGGGCGCGGGACACTGAAGCTTTCTTT TRBJ1-1 many TRBD1 TRBV7-9
CASSLYSGTTDTQYF TGCGCCAGCAGCTTGTACAGCGGGACCACAGATACGCAGTATTTT TRBJ2-3 - TRBD2 TRBV5-1
CSAKGYTNGEQFF TGCAGTGCAAAGGGGTACACTAATGGTGAGCAGTTCTTC TRBJ2-1 many - TRBV20-1
CASSPGTVRTEAFF TGTGCCAGCAGCCCAGGGACAGTGAGGACTGAAGCTTTCTTT TRBJ1-1 many TRBD1 TRBV13
CAWSTTGGSSYGYTF TGTGCCTGGAGTACTACAGGGGGCTCTAGCTATGGCTACACCTTC TRBJ1-2 - TRBD1 TRBV30
CASSEFGDRETEAFF TGTGCCAGCAGTGAATTTGGGGACAGGGAAACTGAAGCTTTCTTT TRBJ1-1 many TRBD1 TRBV25-1
CASNRGTPGNTIYF TGTGCCAGCAATCGGGGAACACCTGGAAACACCATATATTTT TRBJ1-3 many - TRBV28